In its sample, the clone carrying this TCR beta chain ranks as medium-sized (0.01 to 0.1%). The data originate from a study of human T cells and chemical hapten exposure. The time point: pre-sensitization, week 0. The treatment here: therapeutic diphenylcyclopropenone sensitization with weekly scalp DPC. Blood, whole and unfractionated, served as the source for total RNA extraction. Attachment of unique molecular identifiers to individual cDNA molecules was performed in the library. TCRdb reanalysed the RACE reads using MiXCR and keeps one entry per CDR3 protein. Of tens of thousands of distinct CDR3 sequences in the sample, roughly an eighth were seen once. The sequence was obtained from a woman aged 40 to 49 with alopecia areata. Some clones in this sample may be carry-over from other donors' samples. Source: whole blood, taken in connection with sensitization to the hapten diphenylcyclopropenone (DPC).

The CDR3 spells CASSLGRNYGYTF. The DNA for the CDR3 is TGTGCCAGCAGTTTGGGACGGAACTATGGCTACACCTTC. The gene calls are TRBV12-3 or TRBV12-4 and TRBJ1-2, with D possibly matching TRBD1 (5 bases). V was shortened by 3 bases and J by 2 bases, with 7 bases between the two germline ends. The CDR3 length is 13 residues.